This T cell receptor beta chain was sequenced for a study of blood T cell repertoires in COVID-19. For the study at large: Both acute and convalescent COVID-19 samples were obtained from the United States, Italy and Spain. T cells, B-cell-depleted T cells, or PBMCs provided the cDNA or gDNA that served as material.

Original methodology: Amplification of reference gene primers was used by the study to estimate nucleated cell counts. TCRdb keeps only in-frame clones here, not all; method: immunoSEQ multiplex PCR. The D gene and trimming were derived from the DNA, and the V and J assignments and clone size from that table. The sample holds about 70,000 clones, roughly nine tenths seen once. V lost 5 bases, J lost 4 bases, and 13 bases lay in between. CDR1 and CDR2 from the germline V gene are SGHDT and YYEEEE. The CDR3 loop spans 13 amino acids. The sample consisted of peripheral blood. This receptor was obtained from a man over 45 with acute or convalescent COVID-19. V and J are TRBV5-6 and TRBJ2-7; maybe TRBD1 (5 bases). The DNA of the CDR3 is TGTGCCAGCAGACTAAGGGGCAGTTACGAGCAGTACTTC. Translation: CASRLRGSYEQYF. The full variable domain, in which reference TRBV5-6 and TRBJ2-7 provide the parts outside the CDR3, is DAGVTQSPTHLIKTRGQQVTLRCSPKSGHDTVSWYQQALGQGPQFIFQYYEEEERQRGNFPDRFSGHQFPNYSSELNVNALLLGDSALYLCASRLRGSYEQYFGPGTRLTVT.